This T cell receptor beta chain came from a study of T-cell reconstitution after alpha-beta-depleted transplantation in children (dated by TCRdb to about 2016). Turning to the overall study: The study quantitatively tracked T-cell immune reconstitution after TCRalphabeta/CD19-depleted allogeneic hematopoietic cell transplantation in children using TCR repertoire profiling.

The sample holds a few counts of this clonotype. Its antigen is currently not known. It has no much larger one-base neighbor in the sample; base qualities were not kept. The CDR3 goes from the cysteine to the phenylalanine over 14 residues. The read is trimmed to its CDR3 DNA, 42 bases read in frame from base 1. A distance of 10 bases separates the germline ends of V and J, which lose 5 bases and 1 base respectively. As encoded in the germline V gene, CDR1 is SGHVS while CDR2 is FQNEAQ. The library came from PCR. The run used an Illumina HiSeq 2500. TCR library preparation used molecular barcoding, with unique molecular identifiers applied to normalize quantification of the TCRbeta repertoire. TCRdb trimmed the raw reads at Q25, called clones with MiXCR and kept productive beta chains. A single entry per CDR3 protein holds the most common genes and DNA from its merged rows. Recorded for this sample are some 240,000 distinct CDR3 sequences; roughly a tenth of them occurred a single time. The ten largest make up approximately 4.7% of the sample.

This sequence originates from a human donor who donated a stem cell graft to a child with SCID. The chain is encoded by TRBV7-8 joined to TRBJ2-3; the D gene remains uncertain. This specimen consisted of PBMCs from the stem cell graft donor, obtained from the stem cell graft. The base sequence is TGTGCCAGCAGCGCCCGGGCCCGCACAGATACGCAGTATTTT. Translation gives CASSARARTDTQYF.